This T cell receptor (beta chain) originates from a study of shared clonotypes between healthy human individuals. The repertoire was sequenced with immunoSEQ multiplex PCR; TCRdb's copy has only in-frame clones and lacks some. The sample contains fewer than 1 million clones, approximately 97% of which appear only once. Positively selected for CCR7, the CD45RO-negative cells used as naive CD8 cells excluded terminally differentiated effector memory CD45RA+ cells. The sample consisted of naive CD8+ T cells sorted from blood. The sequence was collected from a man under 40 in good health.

CDR3 sequence reads: CASSLSGGGDTQYF. CDR3 DNA: TGTGCCAGCAGTTTATCAGGGGGGGGAGATACGCAGTATTTT. The rearrangement links TRBV27 to TRBJ2-3, with D possibly matching TRBD2 (7 bases). Trimming removed 0 bases from V and 5 bases from J, with 9 bases in between. This CDR3 spans 14 amino acids. Germline V gene lookup returns CDR1 MNHEY and CDR2 SMNVEV (reference sequence).